This T cell receptor (beta chain) was observed in a study of blood T cell repertoires in COVID-19 (TCRdb year 2020). Study-level background: Samples from collaborators originated in the United States, Italy and Spain and spanned both the acute and convalescent phases of COVID-19. A de-identified subject ID, COVID-19 status, age in years and sex were almost always included in the sample metadata. Where available, HLA class I and class II types were taken from metadata supplied by the sample provider and were not determined by assay-based typing. Samples came from the ongoing ImmuneRACE study (first 160 participants) plus 1,254 subjects from 6 global collaborators. A freely available public database, intended as a resource for researchers studying the immune response to SARS-CoV-2, is where the repertoires were released. The prospective study material was composed of cDNA or gDNA derived from T cells, B-cell-depleted T cells, or PBMCs. The dataset comprised deeply sampled blood TCRbeta repertoires from subjects exposed to, actively infected with, or recovered from COVID-19.

The germline V gene yields SGHVS for CDR1 and FQNEAQ for CDR2. V is reduced by 5 bases and J by 0 bases, leaving a spacing of 10 bases between them. The CDR3 has 14 amino acids, counting the end cysteine and phenylalanine. Only the CDR3 part of the read is kept: 42 bases, read in frame from the first base. TCRbeta CDR3 regions were amplified from genomic DNA by means of the immunoSEQ Assay, a bias-controlled multiplex PCR. The published analysis was carried out like this. Nucleated cell counts per sample were estimated from amplification of reference gene primers within the assay. To quantify the absolute abundance of each unique TCRbeta CDR3 rearrangement, sequence reads were collapsed and filtered. Productive Simpson clonality was computed per sample as the square root of Simpson's diversity index over productive rearrangements. This is the immuneACCESS table as TCRdb keeps it, with only in-frame sequences that have V and J called. A part of the clones is gone; compared with another copy, unresolved V genes explain less than half, and the rest is unexplained. V and J calls and clone size are given by that table; D and trimming were obtained from the DNA. Present in this sample are 68,000 or so clones, 86% of which were seen just once. In total, the top ten clones hold over 4% of the sample.

Collaborating institutions collected whole blood in K2EDTA tubes following their own protocols. For TCRbeta analysis, collaborators shipped samples as frozen whole blood, isolated PBMCs, or DNA extracted from either of those sample types. What the research found in general, with its limitations: The amount of clinical and demographic metadata varied by source and participant and was provided uncurated.

A remark on this clone: Its cognate antigen has yet to be identified. The sample holds no much larger clone one base away, and base qualities are not on file.

What was sequenced was peripheral blood. The sequence came from a man in his fifties or sixties with acute or convalescent COVID-19. The chain employs TRBV7-8 and TRBJ1-1; the D gene is possibly TRBD1, with 6 bases matching. The CDR3 sequence is CASSRTVLNTEAFF. The nucleotide sequence reads as follows: TGTGCCAGCAGCCGGACAGTGCTGAACACTGAAGCTTTCTTT.